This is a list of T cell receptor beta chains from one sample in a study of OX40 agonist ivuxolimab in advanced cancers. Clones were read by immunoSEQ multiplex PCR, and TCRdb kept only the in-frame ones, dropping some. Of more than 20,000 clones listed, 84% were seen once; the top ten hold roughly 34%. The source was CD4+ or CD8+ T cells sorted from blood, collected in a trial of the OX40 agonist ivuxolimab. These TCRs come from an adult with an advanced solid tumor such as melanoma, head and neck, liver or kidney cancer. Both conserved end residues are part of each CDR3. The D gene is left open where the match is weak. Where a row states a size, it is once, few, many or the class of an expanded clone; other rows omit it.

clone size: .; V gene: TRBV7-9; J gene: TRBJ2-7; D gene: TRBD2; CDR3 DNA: TGTGCCAGCAGCCACTCCGGGACTAGCTTGGGCGAGCAGTACTTC; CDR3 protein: CASSHSGTSLGEQYF
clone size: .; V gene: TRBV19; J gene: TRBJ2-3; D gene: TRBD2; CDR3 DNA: TGTGCCAGTAGTATAGTCCCAGCGGGAGCACCGGGAGATACGCAGTATTTT; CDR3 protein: CASSIVPAGAPGDTQYF
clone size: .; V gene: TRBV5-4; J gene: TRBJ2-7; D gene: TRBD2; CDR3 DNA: TGTGCCAGCAGCTTGGGGGCGGGAGGGTTCGAGCAGTACTTC; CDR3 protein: CASSLGAGGFEQYF
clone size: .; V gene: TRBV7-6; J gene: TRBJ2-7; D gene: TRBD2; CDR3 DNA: TGTGCCAGCAGCTTAGAGGGACTAGCGCGCGAGCAGTACTTC; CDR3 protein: CASSLEGLAREQYF
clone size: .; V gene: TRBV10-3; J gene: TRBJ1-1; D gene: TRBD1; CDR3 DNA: TGTGCCATCAGTGAGGACAGGGGGCTGGGGAACACTGAAGCTTTCTTT; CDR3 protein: CAISEDRGLGNTEAFF
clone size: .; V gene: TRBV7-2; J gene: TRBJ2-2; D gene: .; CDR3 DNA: TGTGCCAGCAGCCCCTGGAACACCGGGGAGCTGTTTTTT; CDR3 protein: CASSPWNTGELFF
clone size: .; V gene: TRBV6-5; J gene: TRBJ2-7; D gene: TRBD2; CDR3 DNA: TGTGCCAGCAGTCCCCGGGGGGATTCCTACGAGCAGTACTTC; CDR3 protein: CASSPRGDSYEQYF
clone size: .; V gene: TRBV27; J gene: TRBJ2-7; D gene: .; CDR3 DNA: TGTGCCAGCAGTTTATTTGGGGGGCCCGAGCAGTACTTC; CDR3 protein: CASSLFGGPEQYF
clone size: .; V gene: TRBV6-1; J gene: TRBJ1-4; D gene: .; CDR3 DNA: TGTGCCACCCAGTGGGGGGCACCAACTAATGAAAAACTGTTTTTT; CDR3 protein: CATQWGAPTNEKLFF
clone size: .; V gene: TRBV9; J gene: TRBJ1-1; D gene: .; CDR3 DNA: TGTGCCAGCAGCCCGCAGCTAGGGTGGGAGAACACTGAAGCTTTCTTT; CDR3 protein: CASSPQLGWENTEAFF
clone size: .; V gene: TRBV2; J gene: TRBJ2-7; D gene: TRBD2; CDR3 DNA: TGTGCCAGCAACTCCGGGACTAGCGGGAGATTGGGCTCCTACGAGCAGTACTTC; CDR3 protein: CASNSGTSGRLGSYEQYF
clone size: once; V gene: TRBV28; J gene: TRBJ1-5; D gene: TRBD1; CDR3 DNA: TGTGCCAGCACTTCAGACAGATCAGGGGGTGGCAATCAGCCCCAGCATTTT; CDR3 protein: CASTSDRSGGGNQPQHF
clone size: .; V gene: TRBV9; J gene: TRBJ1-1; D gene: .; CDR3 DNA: TGTGCCAGCAGCGTGGGGATGAACACTGAAGCTTTCTTT; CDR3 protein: CASSVGMNTEAFF
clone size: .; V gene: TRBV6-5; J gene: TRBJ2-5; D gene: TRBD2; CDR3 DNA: TGTGCCAGCAGTTACTCGGGACTAGCGGGTGAGACCCAGTACTTC; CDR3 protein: CASSYSGLAGETQYF
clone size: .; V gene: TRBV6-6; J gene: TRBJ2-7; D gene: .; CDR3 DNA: TGTGCCAGCAGTCCACTAGGGGGGACAGCCTACGAGCAGTACTTC; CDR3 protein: CASSPLGGTAYEQYF
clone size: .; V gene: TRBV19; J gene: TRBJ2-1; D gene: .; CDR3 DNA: TGTGCCAGTAGTATTGGTCAGGGGTGGGGTGAGCAGTTCTTC; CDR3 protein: CASSIGQGWGEQFF
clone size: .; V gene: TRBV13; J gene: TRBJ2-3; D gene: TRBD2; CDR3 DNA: TGTGCCAGCAGCTTAGTGACTAGCGGATTAGATACGCAGTATTTT; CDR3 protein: CASSLVTSGLDTQYF
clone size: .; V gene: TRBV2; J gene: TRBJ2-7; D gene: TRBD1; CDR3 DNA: TGTGCCAGCAGTGGTAATAGACAGGGAATCCCCTACGAGCAGTACTTC; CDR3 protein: CASSGNRQGIPYEQYF
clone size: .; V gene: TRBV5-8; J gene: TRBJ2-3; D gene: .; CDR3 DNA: TGTGCCAGCACCGACCCTAGCACAGATACGCAGTATTTT; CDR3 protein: CASTDPSTDTQYF
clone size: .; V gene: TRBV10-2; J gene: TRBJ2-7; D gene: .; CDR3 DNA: TGCGCCAGCAGTGAGTTAGGGGCTGGGCCGGTGTCCTACGAGCAGTACTTC; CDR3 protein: CASSELGAGPVSYEQYF
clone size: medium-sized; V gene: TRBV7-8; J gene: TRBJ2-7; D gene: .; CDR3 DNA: TGTGCCAGCAGCTCGGACACGAGCTACGAGCAGTACTTC; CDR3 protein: CASSSDTSYEQYF
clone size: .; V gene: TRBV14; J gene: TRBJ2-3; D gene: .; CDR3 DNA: TGTGCCAGCAGCCAAGATGTGGGTTTGGGGACAGATACGCAGTATTTT; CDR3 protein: CASSQDVGLGTDTQYF
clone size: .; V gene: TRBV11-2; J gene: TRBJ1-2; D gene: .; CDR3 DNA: TGTGCCAGCAGCTTAGGTTACCCCGGGACACACAAAATCTATGGCTACACCTTC; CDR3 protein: CASSLGYPGTHKIYGYTF
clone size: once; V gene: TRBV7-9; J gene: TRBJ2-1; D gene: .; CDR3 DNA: TGTGCCAGCAGAAGTCCGGGGACTCATTACTACAATGAGCAGTTCTTC; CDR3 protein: CASRSPGTHYYNEQFF
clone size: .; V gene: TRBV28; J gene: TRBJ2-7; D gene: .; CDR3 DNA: TGTGCCAGCAGTTTACGGGGGGCGCATCCGCAGTACTTC; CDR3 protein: CASSLRGAHPQYF
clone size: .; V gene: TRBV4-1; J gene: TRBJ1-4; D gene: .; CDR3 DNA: TGCGCCACCACGCGGGACGGATTCCCAACTAATGAAAAACTGTTTTTT; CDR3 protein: CATTRDGFPTNEKLFF
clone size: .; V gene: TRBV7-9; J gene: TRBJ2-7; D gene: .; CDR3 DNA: TGTGCCAGCAGCTTCGGACCGACCTACGAGCAGTACTTC; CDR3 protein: CASSFGPTYEQYF
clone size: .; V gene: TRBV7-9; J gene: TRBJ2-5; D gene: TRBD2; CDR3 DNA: TGTGCCAGCAGCACAACTAGCGAGTTCCAAGAGACCCAGTACTTC; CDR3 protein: CASSTTSEFQETQYF
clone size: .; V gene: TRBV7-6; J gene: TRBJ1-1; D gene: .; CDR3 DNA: TGTGCCAGCAGCAACCGAGAGGGGGGCCGGGCTGAAGCTTTCTTT; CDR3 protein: CASSNREGGRAEAFF
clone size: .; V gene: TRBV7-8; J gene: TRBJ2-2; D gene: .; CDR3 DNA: TGTGCCAGCAGCTCTCGGGGACCCGGGGAGCTGTTTTTT; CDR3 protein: CASSSRGPGELFF
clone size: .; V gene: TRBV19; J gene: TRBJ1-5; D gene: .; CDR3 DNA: TGTGCCAGTAGTATACAGTCCCATAGCAATCAGCCCCAGCATTTT; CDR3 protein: CASSIQSHSNQPQHF
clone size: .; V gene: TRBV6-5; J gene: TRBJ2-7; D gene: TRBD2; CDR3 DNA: TGTGCCAGCAGGCTATCTAGCGGGCGATACGAGCAGTACTTC; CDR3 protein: CASRLSSGRYEQYF
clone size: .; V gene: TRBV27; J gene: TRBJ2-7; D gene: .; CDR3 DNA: TGTGCCAGCAGTTGGGGGAGAGGATCCTACGAGCAGTACTTC; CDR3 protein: CASSWGRGSYEQYF
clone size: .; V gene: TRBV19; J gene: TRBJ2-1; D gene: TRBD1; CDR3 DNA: TGTGCCAGTAGTTCCCGCCGACAGGGGTTGGATGAGCAGTTCTTC; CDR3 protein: CASSSRRQGLDEQFF
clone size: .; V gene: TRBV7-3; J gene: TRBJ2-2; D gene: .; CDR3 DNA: TGTGCCAGCAGCTCATCTACAGGGAACACCGGGGAGCTGTTTTTT; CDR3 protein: CASSSSTGNTGELFF